Listed below are T cell receptor beta chains from one sample, sequenced in a study of blood T cell repertoires in COVID-19. The table came from immunoSEQ multiplex PCR; TCRdb's copy has only in-frame clones and leaves some out. The table shows about 280,000 clones, with approximately 85% occurring only once. The sequenced sample consisted of peripheral blood. All receptors come from a man aged 50-59 years with active or convalescent COVID-19. The CDR3 runs from the conserved cysteine through the conserved F or W. A D gene is named only where the DNA matches it firmly. The size entry is marked missing in some rows and otherwise reads once, few, many or a size class.

.	TRBV21-1	.	TRBJ2-3	TGTGCCAGCAGCAAAGCGCAAGTAACTAGCAGTGGGGGCACAGATACGCAGTATTTT	CASSKAQVTSSGGTDTQYF
once	TRBV30	.	TRBJ1-6	TGTGCCTGGAGTGCGGTGTCCTATAATTCACCCCTCCACTTT	CAWSAVSYNSPLHF
.	TRBV4-1	.	TRBJ1-1	TGCGCCAGCAGCCAAGTGCCGGGGATGAACACTGAAGCTTTCTTT	CASSQVPGMNTEAFF
.	TRBV5-1	TRBD1	TRBJ1-2	TGCGCCAGCAGGCCCGGGACAGGGGGCGCATCGGGCTATGGCTACACCTTC	CASRPGTGGASGYGYTF
.	TRBV7-2	TRBD1	TRBJ2-7	TGTGCCAGCAGCTTCTTAGGGGGCCTAGCAATCTACGAGCAGTACTTC	CASSFLGGLAIYEQYF
.	TRBV2	.	TRBJ1-1	TGTGCCAGCTTAAAAGGAGCAGGGGCCCATGAAGCTTTCTTT	CASLKGAGAHEAFF
.	TRBV2	TRBD2	TRBJ2-1	TGTGCCAGCAGGGCCGGGACTAAAGACAATGAGCAGTTCTTC	CASRAGTKDNEQFF
.	TRBV30	TRBD1	TRBJ2-5	TGTGCCTGGAGTGGAGGGGGACAGATCTACTTC	CAWSGGGQIYF
.	TRBV7-8	TRBD1	TRBJ2-1	TGTGCCAGCAGCTCACGCCCGGGACAGGGCTTTAATGAGCAGTTCTTC	CASSSRPGQGFNEQFF
.	TRBV13	.	TRBJ1-3	TGTGCCAGCAGCCTCTTTGCTGGAAACACCATATATTTT	CASSLFAGNTIYF
.	TRBV5-6	TRBD2	TRBJ2-1	TGTGCCAGCAGCTCGTATGCGGGAGGCCCCTACAATGAGCAGTTCTTC	CASSSYAGGPYNEQFF
.	TRBV20-1	.	TRBJ2-4	TGCAGTGCTGACGGGGATAACATTCAGTACTTC	CSADGDNIQYF
.	TRBV30	TRBD2	TRBJ2-1	TGTGCCTGGAGCCTCCCGGGGGGAAACAATGAGCAGTTCTTC	CAWSLPGGNNEQFF
.	TRBV6-2/TRBV6-3	.	TRBJ2-1	TGTGCCAGCAGCCTGGACAAGAGCTCCTACAATGAGCAGTTCTTC	CASSLDKSSYNEQFF
.	TRBV7-9	.	TRBJ1-2	TGTGCCAGCAGCTTAGTCGGGGGGGTGTCGAACTATGGCTACACCTTC	CASSLVGGVSNYGYTF
.	TRBV6-5	.	TRBJ1-1	TGTGCCAGCAGTTACTCTGGGGGGTCTGAAGCTTTCTTT	CASSYSGGSEAFF
.	TRBV21-1	.	TRBJ2-1	TGTGCCAGCAGGGGTCGGGAGGCAAGCTACAATGAGCAGTTCTTC	CASRGREASYNEQFF
.	TRBV27	TRBD1	TRBJ1-2	TGTGCCAGCAGTATGGGACAGGGCGACTATGGCTACACCTTC	CASSMGQGDYGYTF
.	TRBV11-2	TRBD1	TRBJ1-1	TGTGCCAGCAGCTCGTCAGGGGGCGATTGGGACACTGAAGCTTTCTTT	CASSSSGGDWDTEAFF
.	TRBV15	.	TRBJ1-2	TGTGCCACCAGCAGAGATCTGGTACATAGCAGTAACTATGGCTACACCTTC	CATSRDLVHSSNYGYTF
.	TRBV7-3	.	TRBJ2-7	TGTGCCAGCAGCTTACTCCAGGGGCCCTACGAGCAGTACTTC	CASSLLQGPYEQYF
.	TRBV4-2	TRBD1	TRBJ1-2	TGTGCCAGCAGCCAAGGACCCGGACAGGTAGCCTATGGCTACACCTTC	CASSQGPGQVAYGYTF
.	TRBV5-1	TRBD1	TRBJ2-7	TGCGCCAGCAGCTTGTCCCGGACAGGGAGGAGGGCCTACGAGCAGTACTTC	CASSLSRTGRRAYEQYF
.	TRBV12-5	.	TRBJ2-7	TGTGCTAGTGCCTTGGGGGCTCGGGGTTACGAGCAGTACTTC	CASALGARGYEQYF
once	TRBV28	TRBD1	TRBJ2-7	TGTGCCAGCAGCCCGAGACAGGGAGCATCTTCCGAGCAGTACTTC	CASSPRQGASSEQYF
.	TRBV7-2	.	TRBJ1-5	TGTGCCAGCAGCCAACAGGTTCCGCAGCCCCAGCATTTT	CASSQQVPQPQHF
.	TRBV5-4	TRBD2	TRBJ2-3	TGTGCCAGCAACCACGACCCGGGACTAAGCACAGATACGCAGTATTTT	CASNHDPGLSTDTQYF
.	TRBV10-3	.	TRBJ1-2	TGTGCCATCAGGGATGACAGCCTCCATGGCTACACCTTC	CAIRDDSLHGYTF
.	TRBV3-1/TRBV3-2	.	TRBJ2-1	TGTGCCAGCAGCCAAGATGCCGGGGGCAATGAGCAGTTCTTC	CASSQDAGGNEQFF
.	TRBV6-5	TRBD1	TRBJ1-5	TGTGCCAGCAGCCAGGGGGCAGGCCAGCCCCAGCATTTT	CASSQGAGQPQHF
.	TRBV6-1	TRBD2	TRBJ2-1	TGTGCCAGCAGTGAAGTGCCGGGACTAGCGGGAAGCGATGAGCAGTTCTTC	CASSEVPGLAGSDEQFF
.	TRBV9	TRBD2	TRBJ2-6	TGTGCCAGCAGCGTAGAGCGGGGCCGCACATCCAGGGGGGCCAACGTCCTGACTTTC	CASSVERGRTSRGANVLTF
once	TRBV11-3	.	TRBJ2-1	TGTGCCAGCAGCTTAGATCCGAGGGAGACCAATGAGCAGTTCTTC	CASSLDPRETNEQFF
.	TRBV14	TRBD2	TRBJ2-1	TGTGCCAGCAGCCCCGGGACTAGTCATTACAATGAGCAGTTCTTC	CASSPGTSHYNEQFF
.	TRBV7-9	TRBD1	TRBJ2-3	TGTGCCAGCAGCCGCGCTCCGACAGGGGGCTCGACAGATACGCAGTATTTT	CASSRAPTGGSTDTQYF
.	TRBV2	TRBD1	TRBJ1-2	TGTGCCAGCAGACAGACAGGGACGGGCTACACCTTC	CASRQTGTGYTF
.	TRBV18	TRBD2	TRBJ2-2	TGTGCCAGCTCACTGGGACTAGCGGGAAACACCGGGGAGCTGTTTTTT	CASSLGLAGNTGELFF
.	TRBV19	TRBD1	TRBJ1-2	TGTGCCAGTAGCCCAGCTCGAGGGACAGGGCGTGGCTACACCTTC	CASSPARGTGRGYTF
once	TRBV6-6	TRBD2	TRBJ2-3	TGTGCCAGCAGTCCATCGTCTTTCTGGCTAGCGGGAGAGTTGGGAAATACGCAGTATTTT	CASSPSSFWLAGELGNTQYF
few	TRBV19	TRBD1	TRBJ2-7	TGTGCCAGTAACTTTGGGACAGGACCATACGAGCAGTACTTC	CASNFGTGPYEQYF
.	TRBV6-2/TRBV6-3	.	TRBJ2-7	TGTGCCAGCAGCCGACAGCTTGGGACCTACGAGCAGTACTTC	CASSRQLGTYEQYF
.	TRBV10-3	.	TRBJ2-7	TGTGCCATCAGTGACTCCGACACGACCCAATACGAGCAGTACTTC	CAISDSDTTQYEQYF
.	TRBV6-1	.	TRBJ2-5	TGTGCCAGCAGTGAAGAAACTAGGAGCATTGAGACCCAGTACTTC	CASSEETRSIETQYF
.	TRBV5-1	.	TRBJ1-2	TGCGCCAGCAGCTTGAATGGGGGGGCTTATGGCTACACCTTC	CASSLNGGAYGYTF
.	TRBV5-1	TRBD1	TRBJ2-7	TGCGCCAGCAGCACAGGGACAGGGACCCGCTACGAGCAGTACTTC	CASSTGTGTRYEQYF
.	TRBV2	.	TRBJ1-5	TGTGCCAGCAGTGGGAACAGAGGCAATCAGCCCCAGCATTTT	CASSGNRGNQPQHF